Below, one T cell receptor (beta chain) is given with its context. As for time point: newly diagnosed GD, antithyroid drugs for less than 3 months. PBMC-derived RNA was used for the TCR library. This specimen belongs to a study of regulatory T cells in long-lasting Graves disease. Construction of TCR beta libraries relied on iRepertoire HTBI primers and on Arm-PCR targeting CDR3 regions. TCRdb itself ran the multiplex PCR reads through MiXCR, one entry per CDR3 protein. This table holds 440,000 or so distinct CDR3 sequences, about 15% found once. In germline, CDR1 is MNHEY, CDR2 SMNVEV (reference sequence). There are 13 residues in the CDR3. The V end was cut by 6 bases, the J end by 1 base, with 7 bases between. The same specimen was also included in a second study, on T cells in Graves' hyperthyroidism and ophthalmopathy.

The TCR sequence derives from a woman aged 30 to 39 with Graves disease. The input for sequencing was peripheral blood mononuclear cells (PBMCs), taken at new diagnosis, from a patient treated with antithyroid drugs. This chain joins TRBV27 and TRBJ1-5; D is unclear. CDR3 residues: CASSQSSNQPQHF. DNA for the CDR3: TGTGCCAGCAGCCAGTCGAGCAATCAGCCCCAGCATTTT.